This TCR beta chain was captured by sequencing in a study of blood T cell repertoires in COVID-19 (dated by TCRdb to 2019 to 2021). Notes on the research overall: Samples from collaborators originated in the United States, Italy and Spain and spanned both the acute and convalescent phases of COVID-19. The prospective study material was composed of cDNA or gDNA derived from T cells, B-cell-depleted T cells, or PBMCs. Subjects who had been exposed to COVID-19, were actively infected with it, or had recovered from it provided the deeply sampled blood TCRbeta repertoires that made up the dataset. The repertoires were released in a freely available public database intended as a resource for research on the immune response to SARS-CoV-2. The samples were drawn from the first 160 participants of the ongoing ImmuneRACE study and from 1,254 subjects provided by 6 global collaborators. The sample metadata nearly always contained a de-identified subject ID, COVID-19 status, age in years and sex. Where HLA class I and class II types were available, the types were taken from metadata supplied by the sample provider, not from assay-based typing. Summary of the overall study and its limitations: Clinical and demographic metadata were provided uncurated, with the amount varying by source and participant.

Whole blood was collected in K2EDTA tubes by collaborating institutions according to the institutions' own protocols. For TCRbeta analysis, collaborator samples were shipped as frozen whole blood, as isolated PBMCs, or as DNA extracted from either sample type. The immunoSEQ Assay, a bias-controlled multiplex PCR, was used to amplify TCRbeta CDR3 regions from genomic DNA. The original pipeline was this. Within the assay, amplification of reference gene primers was used to estimate how many nucleated cells each sample contained. Sequence reads were collapsed and filtered to measure the absolute abundance of every unique TCRbeta CDR3 rearrangement. Productive Simpson clonality was computed per sample as the square root of Simpson's diversity index over productive rearrangements. What TCRdb holds here is the immuneACCESS table cut down to in-frame rearrangements. Part of the clones is not present; checked against another copy, under half of the missing clones reflect an unresolved V gene, and the others are unexplained. The V and J calls and the clone size are those of that table, but D and trimming were determined from the DNA. Present in this sample are a few hundred thousand clones, approximately 86% of which were seen just once. The top ten clones comprise about 2.5% of the sample.

The trim is 4 bases for V and 0 bases for J, with a gap of 14 bases between the germline ends. Based on the germline V gene, the CDR1 and CDR2 sequences are SGHRS and YFSETQ. The CDR3 goes from the cysteine to the phenylalanine over 15 residues. The kept DNA is CDR3 alone, 45 bases in frame from the first base. About this clone: The target of this receptor is not known. No much larger clone is present one base from it, and per-base qualities are unavailable.

The material sequenced was peripheral blood. The clonotype was recovered from a young man with active or convalescent COVID-19. The rearrangement combines TRBV5-1 with TRBJ2-7; a weak D assignment points to TRBD1 (5 bases agree). The CDR3 protein sequence reads: CASSPKDTSSYEQYF. The sequence in DNA is TGCGCCAGCAGCCCGAAGGACACGAGCTCCTACGAGCAGTACTTC.